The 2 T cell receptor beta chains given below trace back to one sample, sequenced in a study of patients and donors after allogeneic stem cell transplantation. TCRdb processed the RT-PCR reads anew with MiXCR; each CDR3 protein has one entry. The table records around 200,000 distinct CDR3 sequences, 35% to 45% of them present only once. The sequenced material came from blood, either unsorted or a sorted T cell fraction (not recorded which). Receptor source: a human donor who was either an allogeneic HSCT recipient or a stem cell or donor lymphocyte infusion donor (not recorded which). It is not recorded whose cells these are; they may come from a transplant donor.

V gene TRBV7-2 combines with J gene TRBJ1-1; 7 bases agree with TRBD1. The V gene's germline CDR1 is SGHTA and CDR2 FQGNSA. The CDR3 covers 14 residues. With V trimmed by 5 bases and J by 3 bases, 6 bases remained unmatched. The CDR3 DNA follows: TGTGCCAGCAGCCTGGGACAGACATACACTGAAGCTTTCTTT. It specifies CASSLGQTYTEAFF.

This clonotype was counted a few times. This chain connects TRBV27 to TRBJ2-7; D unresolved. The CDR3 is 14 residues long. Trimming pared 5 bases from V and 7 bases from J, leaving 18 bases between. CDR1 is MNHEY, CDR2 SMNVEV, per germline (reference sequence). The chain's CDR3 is CASSQEIVLGEQYF. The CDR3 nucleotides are TGTGCCAGCAGTCAGGAAATAGTTCTAGGGGAGCAGTACTTC.